The entry that follows covers one T cell receptor beta chain sequence. Its target antigen remains unknown. Qualities for individual bases were not recorded, and no much larger clone is one base off. The cohort comprised around 690 healthy bone marrow donors. At the time of sampling, all cohort members were nominally healthy, though unrecorded immune exposures were likely present. The donor was CMV seropositive and belonged to the group of 250 to 300 seropositive cohort members. Each donor provided a peripheral blood sample, and peripheral blood mononuclear cells were used for TCR beta sequencing. The Qiagen DNeasy Blood Extraction Kit was used to extract genomic DNA from the blood cell samples. This sample was included in a study of cytomegalovirus exposure and HLA in healthy donors (TCRdb year 2017). Some background on the complete study: In an earlier analysis of under 600 of the donors, around 300 Gb of sequence data and some 120 million unique TCR beta sequences from 180 million or so T cells were reported. Rather than drawing on any new phenotypic data, the later analysis identified candidate immune exposures from TCR beta sequences and the way those sequences occurred across donors. In addition to the first cohort of 500 to 850 subjects, a separate validation cohort of 100 to 150 different subjects was used. The study combined high-throughput TCR immunosequencing, statistical association of individual TCRs with disease status, and machine learning to predict cytomegalovirus infection status. Approximately 310 gigabases of sequencing data and tens of millions of unique TCR sequences were included in an early release covering about 700 HLA-typed donors. Of the roughly 390 genotyped donors, around 81% fell in the genetic ancestry cluster associated with self-reported Caucasian donors. Among about 410 genotyped donors of the cohort, an average of approximately 240,000 unique TCR beta nucleotide sequences was sequenced per donor, of which 15% to 20% were non-productive. Roughly 5 DR-DQ haplotypes were handled as single units for association and clustering because linkage in the cohort was strong. An earlier analysis of roughly 580 of the donors used high-throughput TCR beta sequencing to judge whether each TCR beta V gene segment behaved as functional or pseudogenic. Using immunosequencing, the study profiled T cell repertoires from about 610 subjects and related those repertoires to cytomegalovirus serostatus. Donor age, sex, ethnicity and CMV serostatus were compiled alongside the repertoire data. The study aimed to test whether signatures of past pathogen exposure could be identified by cataloging public T cell receptors. Typing coverage differed by locus: A, B, C, DRB1 and DQB1 were typed in roughly 620-630 donors, DQA1 in roughly 510, DPA1 in 600 to 610, and DPB1 in around 490. Both class I and class II loci were covered by HLA typing, at four-digit resolution. Genome-wide SNP genotypes for about three fifths of the roughly 670 donors were used in a later genetic analysis, which treated that subset as a discovery cohort. A later analysis re-analyzed previously published TCR beta repertoires from approximately 670 donors and added high-resolution HLA genotyping to study TCR occurrence patterns. All discovery cohort repertoires had been generated on a single sequencing platform.

Library generation was performed with the immunoSEQ multiplex PCR assay. For the multiplex PCR, a mixture combining 60 forward primers for TCR Vbeta segments and 13 reverse primers for TCR Jbeta segments was used. A multiplex PCR assay on genomic DNA amplified the CDR3 region of rearranged TCR beta genes. The amplified TCR beta libraries were sequenced on the Illumina HiSeq System as 87-base-pair reads. Under the source paper's analysis protocol: In a later analysis, about 80 million unique TCR beta chains were counted across the 500 to 700 repertoires, and roughly 10 million of these chains were shared by at least two donors. Raw reads were error-corrected and collapsed into unique sequences by a nearest-neighbor algorithm in which closely related sequences were merged to remove PCR and sequencing errors. CDR3 sequences were aligned to IMGT reference sequences to assign V, D and J gene segments. Each retained sequence needed at least a six-nucleotide match to both a V gene segment and a J gene segment. A rearrangement counted as productive if the CDR3 had no stop codons and remained in frame with V and J, and every other rearrangement counted as non-productive. Following IMGT convention, CDR3 was defined as the stretch from the second conserved V-encoded cysteine up to the conserved J-encoded phenylalanine. Sequences without an unambiguous match to a single V gene segment were excluded from the earlier analysis of 450 to 650 of the donors. In an earlier analysis of 587 of the donors, a V segment was called functional when productive rearrangements were above 56.7%, and segregating when the standard deviation between donors exceeded 5%. A statistical classification framework was developed to diagnose cytomegalovirus status using the catalog of TCR beta chain sequences. V and J gene assignment, in a later analysis, came from comparing TCR nucleotide sequences with IMGT/GENE-DB human TR gene sequences. The TCRdist pipeline was used in a later analysis to assign CDR3 sequences and most-parsimonious VDJ recombination scenarios. In a later analysis, every TCR beta chain was defined by the combination of its CDR3 amino acid sequence and its V-gene family, and reads without a unique V-gene family were dropped. As a way to deal with suspected cross-contamination and a sequencing artifact, a later analysis dropped roughly 620 nucleotide sequences that were highly shared and had low generation probability. For each public chain, a later analysis derived a clonal expansion index from normalized ranks of inferred template counts within each repertoire. In a later analysis, generation probabilities were computed using a VDJ recombination model fitted to out-of-frame rearrangements, and the results were checked against IGoR. In a later analysis, hypergeometric tests were used to score TCR-TCR, TCR-HLA and TCR-CMV co-occurrence, with a repertoire-size bias correction applied to TCR pairs. To estimate false discovery rates, a later analysis permuted the HLA or CMV assignments 20 times. In a later analysis, co-occurring TCRs were grouped using DBSCAN, and TCRdist sequence similarity was added for clustering within HLA-allele-positive subsets. Co-occurrence clustering excluded repertoires with fewer than 30,000 or more than 120,000 public chains, plus five with anomalous nucleotide sharing. Held by TCRdb, this immuneACCESS table contains in-frame sequences only and omits some clones. Under half of the omission traces to an unresolved V gene where checked; the cause of the rest is unknown. Clonal size and the V and J genes are those of that table, whereas D and trimming came from the DNA. In this sample the table shows 85,000 to 90,000 clones, about 76% of which occur a single time. The top ten constitute 9.5% to 13% of the sample.

General conclusions and limits of the study: V-gene and J-gene trimming of TCR beta chains was associated with a missense DCLRE1C variant in a later genetic analysis, and the association was replicated in an independent cohort. Some IMGT-functional V segments, including TRBV6-2 and TRBV6-3, could not be told apart with the 87-base-pair reads, so those segments were excluded. Across donors, most TCR sequences were observed very rarely, whereas some public TCRs were present in many individuals. Some 15 rarely observed V segments, including chromosome 9 orphons, were excluded from the earlier analysis of a few hundred of the donors because counts were too low. CMV serostatus was the only immune exposure information available for the cohort. Several of the top co-occurrence clusters appeared to be linked to parvovirus B19, influenza, CMV and Epstein-Barr virus, according to a later analysis. Correlated functional status among segregating V segments might reflect linkage disequilibrium, but an unknown experimental factor could not be ruled out. A few of the identified cytomegalovirus-associated TCR beta chains were confirmed in vitro to be specific for cytomegalovirus antigens. Compared with the roughly 670-donor mean, donors in an Asian-associated ancestry cluster had fewer N-insertions in productive TCRs, according to a later genetic analysis. According to a later analysis, TCR association rates differed among HLA loci, with DRB1 alleles showing the most associated TCRs and HLA-C alleles showing the fewest. In an earlier analysis of approximately 590 of the donors, most TCR beta V segments appeared in productive rearrangements about 87% or about 30% of the time, broadly matching IMGT annotations. A later analysis associated roughly 17,000 TCR beta sequences with specific HLA alleles at a false discovery rate of 0.05. A further reported finding was that TCR beta sequences accurately predicted the HLA-A and HLA-B alleles for most subjects in the first cohort. The study gave a list of about 150 TCR beta chains associated with cytomegalovirus. When HLA alleles, especially DR and DQ, strongly co-occurred, TCR associations were difficult to assign to individual alleles. Sequencing depth was assumed to be roughly uniform across donors in the presence/absence analyses, though that assumption may not hold. According to the authors, the approach could potentially be generalized to other disease states and immunological phenotypes. The sequencing pipeline was judged likely to have produced a cluster of highly shared sequence variants as a technical artifact. A later analysis found that most CMV-associated TCR beta chains appeared HLA-restricted, with HLA associations seemingly driven largely by CMV exposure. The classifier was reported to diagnose cytomegalovirus status with high specificity and sensitivity in both the original and validation cohorts. Because HLA typing was unavailable for some donors at each locus, only the typed subset was used in association tests. In a later analysis, HLA-associated TCR beta chains showed more clonal expansion and lower generation probabilities than non-associated chains that were equally common. This cohort had only TCR beta chains sequenced, and the lack of alpha or paired-chain data limited which features could be detected.

After removal of 9 bases from V and 4 bases from J, the junction retains 2 bases not matched to a gene. The germline V gene provides CDR1 SNHLY and CDR2 FYNNEI. The CDR3 numbers 11 residues from cysteine through phenylalanine. Only the CDR3 DNA stays, 33 bases, in frame from base 1. This TCR was recovered from a man aged 25 to 45 in good health and CMV-seropositive. The sequenced sample was PBMCs. The rearranged chain carries TRBV2 and TRBJ1-1; a stretch of 7 junction bases matches TRBD1. The nucleotide sequence reads TGTGCCAGTCGGGACAGCACTGAAGCTTTCTTT. Its coded protein is CASRDSTEAFF.